This is a list of T cell receptor beta chains from one sample in a study of cytomegalovirus exposure and HLA in healthy donors. Sequenced by immunoSEQ multiplex PCR; TCRdb stores in-frame clones only, minus some. The table records some 190,000 clones, about 80% of them present only once. The material sequenced was PBMCs. The receptors come from a middle-aged woman in good health and CMV-seronegative. Each CDR3 is given without its conserved first and last residue. Clone size is stated in some rows and not others, as once, few, many or a class when expanded.

>TRBV7-2|few|TRBJ2-3
ASRGRGDTQY
>TRBV9|.|TRBJ1-1
ASSFSGQGNTEAF
>TRBV6-5|few|TRBJ1-6
ASSPSRGISPLH
>TRBV30|.|TRBJ1-2
AWSLAGATLYGYT
>TRBV6-5|.|TRBJ2-7
ASSSKGGFSYEQY
>TRBV5-1|.|TRBJ1-1
ASSLEQGAVNTEAF
>TRBV4-3|.|TRBJ2-3
ASSQVQGLQY
>TRBV27|.|TRBJ2-2
ASSTGGIGELF
>TRBV7-8|once|TRBJ1-2
ASSPSGALYGYT
>TRBV19|once|TRBJ2-1
ASSILLAEEQF
>TRBV5-1|.|TRBJ1-4
ASSTGLLRVTNEKLF
>TRBV6-1|once|TRBJ1-6
ASSEVRQGSTLH
>TRBV29-1|.|TRBJ1-2
SVDRGIANYGYT
>TRBV19|.|TRBJ1-1
ASSIDRTGITEAF
>TRBV4-1|.|TRBJ2-1
ASSTSRTRGSPNEQF
>TRBV19|.|TRBJ2-3
ASKGFGTNPSTDTQY
>TRBV7-9|.|TRBJ1-5
SSATGGDRQPQH
>TRBV4-1|.|TRBJ1-5
ASSQDTGEGNQPQH
>TRBV7-9|.|TRBJ1-1
ASSYGRDTEAF
>TRBV19|.|TRBJ1-1
ASSIEGGSTEAF
>TRBV29-1|.|TRBJ2-1
SVRSSGYDNEQF
>TRBV27|once|TRBJ2-5
ASSLSQGSETQY
>TRBV29-1|.|TRBJ1-5
SVVMAAGQPQH
>TRBV7-9|.|TRBJ2-1
ASSLYSSDNEQF
>TRBV7-2|.|TRBJ2-7
ASSLVPPRQGSHWGEQY
>TRBV7-9|.|TRBJ2-4
ASSSAMEGGKNIQY
>TRBV11-1|.|TRBJ2-3
ASSLRSTDTQY
>TRBV5-1|.|TRBJ2-5
ASSSGTANVETQY
>TRBV7-8|.|TRBJ2-1
ASSLTSGKSSYNEQF
>TRBV4-3|few|TRBJ1-1
ASSQEGRDAF
>TRBV7-2|.|TRBJ2-2
ASSPGLAGVLANTGELF
>TRBV7-2|.|TRBJ2-7
ASSFSGTATPYEQY
>TRBV4-3|.|TRBJ1-2
ASSQALGQGDYGYT
>TRBV19|.|TRBJ2-1
ASSAIPGAHEQF
>TRBV5-1|.|TRBJ2-5
ASSPGTQQETQY
>TRBV7-2|once|TRBJ2-2
ASSSGVGTGELF
>TRBV7-2|.|TRBJ1-2
ASSWGVDRELYYGYT
>TRBV19|.|TRBJ2-3
ASRPWTESDTQY